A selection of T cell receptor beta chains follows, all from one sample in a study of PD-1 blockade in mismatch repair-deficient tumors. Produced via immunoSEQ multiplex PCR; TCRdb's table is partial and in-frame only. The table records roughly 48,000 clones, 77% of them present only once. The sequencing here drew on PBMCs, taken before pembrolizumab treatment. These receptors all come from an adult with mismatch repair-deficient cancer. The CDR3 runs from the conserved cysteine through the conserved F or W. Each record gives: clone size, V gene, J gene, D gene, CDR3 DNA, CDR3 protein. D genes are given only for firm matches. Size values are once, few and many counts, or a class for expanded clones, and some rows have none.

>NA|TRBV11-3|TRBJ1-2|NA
TGTGCCAGCAGCTCGCAACAGGGACGAGGCTACACCTTC
CASSSQQGRGYTF
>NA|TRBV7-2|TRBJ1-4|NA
TGTGCCAGCAGCCAAAGTGAAAAACTGTTTTTT
CASSQSEKLFF
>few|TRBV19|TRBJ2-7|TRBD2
TGTGCCAGTAGTATAGTAGCGGGACGCGACGAGCAGTACTTC
CASSIVAGRDEQYF
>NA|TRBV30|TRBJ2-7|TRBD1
TGTGCCTGGAAAGGGACAGGGGACTACGAGCAGTACTTC
CAWKGTGDYEQYF
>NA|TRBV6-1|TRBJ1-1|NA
TGTGCCAGCAGTGAACAGCCGGGCAGAGGGAACACTGAAGCTTTCTTT
CASSEQPGRGNTEAFF
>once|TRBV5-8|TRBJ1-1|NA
TGTGCCAGCAGCGATTACAGCCCGATGAACACTGAAGCTTTCTTT
CASSDYSPMNTEAFF
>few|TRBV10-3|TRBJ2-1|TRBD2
TGTGCCATCAGTGAAGCGTCTAGCGGGAACTACAATGAGCAGTTCTTC
CAISEASSGNYNEQFF
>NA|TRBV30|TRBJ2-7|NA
TGTGCCTGGGCGAATGAAGGGGGTACCACCTACGAGCAGTACTTC
CAWANEGGTTYEQYF
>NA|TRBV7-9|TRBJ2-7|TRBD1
TGTGCCAGCAGCTTAGCGGTAGGGGGCTTCTCCTACGAGCAGTACTTC
CASSLAVGGFSYEQYF
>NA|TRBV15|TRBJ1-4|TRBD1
TGTGCCACCAGCGGGGACAGGAGGGAAAAACTGTTTTTT
CATSGDRREKLFF
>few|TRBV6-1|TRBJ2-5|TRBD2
TGTGCCAGCAGTGAAATAGCGGGAGGTCTGGAGACCCAGTACTTC
CASSEIAGGLETQYF
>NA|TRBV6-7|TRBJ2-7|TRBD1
TGTGCCAGCAGCGGTTGGACAGGGACCTTGAGGGAGCAGTACTTC
CASSGWTGTLREQYF
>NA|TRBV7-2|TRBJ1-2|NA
TGTGCCAGCAGCTTTCGAAGCGAAGACTATGGCTACACCTTC
CASSFRSEDYGYTF
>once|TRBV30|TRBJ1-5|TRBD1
TGTGCCTGGAGTAACTACCGGGACAGGAGCAATCAGCCCCAGCATTTT
CAWSNYRDRSNQPQHF
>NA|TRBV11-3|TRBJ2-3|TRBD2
TGTGCCAGCGGGACTAGCGGGAGGGGCACAGATACGCAGTATTTT
CASGTSGRGTDTQYF
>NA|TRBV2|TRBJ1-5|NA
TGTGCCAGCAGCTCAGGGCGCGCAGGGAATCAGCCCCAGCATTTT
CASSSGRAGNQPQHF
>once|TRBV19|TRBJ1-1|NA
TGTGCCAGTAGTATAGAGCGGATGAACACTGAAGCTTTCTTT
CASSIERMNTEAFF
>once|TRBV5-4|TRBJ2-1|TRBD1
TGTGCCAGCAGCCTTGGGACAGGGGGCAATTACAATGAGCAGTTCTTC
CASSLGTGGNYNEQFF
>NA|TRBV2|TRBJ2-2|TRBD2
TGTGCCAGCAGTTCATTGGGCGGGAGTGGCACCGGGGAGCTGTTTTTT
CASSSLGGSGTGELFF
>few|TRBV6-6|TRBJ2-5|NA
TGTGCCAGCTCGAGGGGGGACCAAGAGACCCAGTACTTC
CASSRGDQETQYF
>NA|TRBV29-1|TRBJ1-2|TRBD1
TGCAGCGTTGAACCTTTTACAGGGGATACAGGGGGCGACTATGGCTACACCTTC
CSVEPFTGDTGGDYGYTF
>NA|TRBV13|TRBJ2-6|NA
TGTGCCAGCAGCTACCAGAGCGGGTATTCTGGGGCCAACGTCCTGACTTTC
CASSYQSGYSGANVLTF
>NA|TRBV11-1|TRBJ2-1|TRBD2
TGTGCCAGCAGCTTGGCGGGACTAGGCGAGCAGTTCTTC
CASSLAGLGEQFF
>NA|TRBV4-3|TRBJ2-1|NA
TGCGCCAGCAGCCAAGATAGCGCCAGAGACCGAAATGAGCAGTTCTTC
CASSQDSARDRNEQFF